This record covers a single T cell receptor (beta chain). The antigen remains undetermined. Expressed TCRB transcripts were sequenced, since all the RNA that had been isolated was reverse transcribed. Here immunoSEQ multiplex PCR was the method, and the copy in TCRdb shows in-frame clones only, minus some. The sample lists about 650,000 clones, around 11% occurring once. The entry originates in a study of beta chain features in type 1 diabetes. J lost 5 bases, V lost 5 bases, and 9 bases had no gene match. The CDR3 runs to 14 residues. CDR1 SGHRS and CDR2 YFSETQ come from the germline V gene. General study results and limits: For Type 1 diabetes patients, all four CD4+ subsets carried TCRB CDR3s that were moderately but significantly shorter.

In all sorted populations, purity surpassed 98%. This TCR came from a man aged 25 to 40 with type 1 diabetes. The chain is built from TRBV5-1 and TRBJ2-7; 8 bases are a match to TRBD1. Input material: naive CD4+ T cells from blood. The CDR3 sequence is CASSSRQGYHEQYF. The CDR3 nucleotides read TGCGCCAGCAGTTCCCGACAGGGGTACCACGAGCAGTACTTC.